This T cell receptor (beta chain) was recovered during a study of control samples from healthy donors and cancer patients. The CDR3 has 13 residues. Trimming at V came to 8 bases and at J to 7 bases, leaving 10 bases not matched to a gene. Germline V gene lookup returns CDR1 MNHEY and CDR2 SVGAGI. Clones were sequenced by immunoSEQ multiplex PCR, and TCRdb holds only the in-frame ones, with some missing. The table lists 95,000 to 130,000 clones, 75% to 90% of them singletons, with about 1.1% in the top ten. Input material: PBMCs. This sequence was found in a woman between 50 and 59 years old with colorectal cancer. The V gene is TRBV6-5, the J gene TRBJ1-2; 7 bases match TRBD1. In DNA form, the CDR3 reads TGTGCCAGCCGAACTGACAGGGAAGGTGGCTACACCTTC. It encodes CASRTDREGGYTF.